The 5 T cell receptor beta chains presented below share a single source sample, sequenced in a study of T cells in women clearing cervical HPV infection. Libraries were prepared by immunoSEQ multiplex PCR; TCRdb keeps only in-frame clonotypes and omits some of them. The table lists roughly 30,000 clones. The specimen sequenced was blood buffy coat. These receptors all come from a woman aged 18 to 75 with a cervical HPV16 infection that either progressed to CIN3+ or cleared (not recorded which).

On this clone: The read ends 3 residues early relative to the CDR3; the germline J gene fills the gap. The rearrangement joins TRBV11-1 to TRBJ2-3; D uncertain. The CDR3 is 14 amino acids. Trimming stripped 5 bases from V and 0 bases from J, with 9 bases between. Germline values: CDR1 SGHAT, CDR2 FQDESV (reference sequence). CDR3 amino acids: CASSPLVSTDTQYF. The CDR3 bases that were read are TGTGCCAGCAGCCCCCTCGTTAGCACAGATACG. Full variable domain (outside the CDR3, taken from reference TRBV11-1 and TRBJ2-3): EAEVAQSPRYKITEKSQAVAFWCDPISGHATLYWYRQILGQGPELLVQFQDESVVDDSQLPKDRFSAERLKGVDSTLKIQPAELGDSAMYLCASSPLVSTDTQYFGPGTRLTVL.

Note on this clone: The missing CDR3 end, 3 residues past where the read stops, is filled in from the germline J gene. The chain uses TRBV7-9 and TRBJ1-2, with D unresolved. The CDR3 consists of 15 residues. The V gene's germline CDR1 is SEHNR and CDR2 FQNEAQ (reference sequence). The sequenced CDR3 bases are TGTGCCAGCAGCAAAAGCAACGACGGACTTCAGGGC. Translating gives CASSKSNDGLQG. The full CDR3 protein is CASSKSNDGLQGYTF.

Regarding this clone: The DNA ends 3 residues before the CDR3 does, and the rest of the CDR3 is filled in from the germline J gene. V gene TRBV2 combines with J gene TRBJ1-1; D is possibly TRBD1 (6 bases). The germline V gene encodes CDR1 SNHLY and CDR2 FYNNEI. The CDR3 has 13 amino acids. Trimming pared 6 bases from V and 3 bases from J, leaving 11 bases between. The CDR3 DNA, read in part, is TGTGCCAGCAGACATCAGGGGTACACTGAA. This sequence encodes CASRHQGYTE. The full CDR3 is CASRHQGYTEAFF.

Comments on this clone: The sequenced fragment ends 3 residues before the CDR3 boundary, so the rest is inferred from the germline J gene. J is TRBJ2-3 and V is TRBV7-9; 7 bases agree with TRBD2. The CDR3 is 15 residues long. The germline CDR1 and CDR2 sequences are SEHNR and FQNEAQ (reference sequence). V lost 2 bases, J lost 4 bases, and 6 bases stayed unmatched. The CDR3: CASSLQGLAADTQYF. Incomplete CDR3 DNA: TGTGCCAGCAGCTTACAGGGTCTAGCGGCAGATACG.

As regards this clone: The read ends 3 residues early relative to the CDR3; the germline J gene fills the gap. The chain carries TRBV19 and TRBJ1-2; D gene ambiguous. The germline gives CDR1 LNHDA, CDR2 SQIVND (reference sequence). V lost 1 base to trimming and J lost 6 bases, with 9 bases between them. The CDR3 extends over 13 amino acids. The CDR3 region is CASSIAEGDGYTF. The sequenced CDR3 bases are TGTGCCAGTAGTATAGCCGAGGGCGATGGC.